The present entry profiles one T cell receptor beta chain with its context. There are 16 residues in the CDR3. Germline-derived CDR1 and CDR2 are SGHNT and YENEEA. V was pared by 3 bases and J by 2 bases, with 3 bases of the junction left unmatched. These data originate in a study of T-cell reconstitution after alpha-beta-depleted transplantation in children. For TCRbeta, the library was prepared with unique molecular identifiers. One entry per CDR3 protein, called by TCRdb with MiXCR from the PCR reads. This sample has some 490,000 distinct CDR3 sequences, with roughly an eighth found just once. The gene calls are TRBV11-3 and TRBJ2-6, with 8 bases fitting TRBD1. The sequence derives from a human donor who donated a stem cell graft to a child with combined immunodeficiency. The specimen comprised PBMCs from the stem cell graft donor, sampled from the stem cell graft. The CDR3: CASSLARGPGANVLTF. CDR3 nucleotides: TGTGCCAGCAGCTTGGCCAGGGGGCCTGGGGCCAACGTCCTGACTTTC. Full variable domain (remainder filled in from reference TRBV11-3 and TRBJ2-6): EAGVVQSPRYKIIEKKQPVAFWCNPISGHNTLYWYLQNLGQGPELLIRYENEEAVDDSQLPKDRFSAERLKGVDSTLKIQPAELGDSAVYLCASSLARGPGANVLTFGAGSRLTVL.